Detailed here is one T cell receptor beta chain. The germline V gene has CDR1 SNHLY and CDR2 FYNNEI. The CDR3 loop spans 13 amino acids. The V and J ends lost 7 bases and 5 bases respectively, with 14 bases between them. These data belong to a study of cytomegalovirus exposure and HLA in healthy donors. The primer mix had 60 Vbeta and 13 Jbeta primers. TCRdb's table, derived via immunoSEQ multiplex PCR, lists solely in-frame clones and lacks some. The sample shows approximately 170,000 clones, roughly four fifths of them seen only once. The specimen sequenced was PBMCs. This chain connects TRBV2 to TRBJ1-2, with D unclear. This receptor was taken from a woman aged 25 to 45 in good health and CMV-seropositive. CDR3 sequence: CASTPSWAYGYTF. As DNA, the CDR3 is TGTGCCAGCACCCCGTCGTGGGCTTATGGCTACACCTTC.